This T cell receptor (beta chain) stems from a study of STAT5B mutations in CD4+ large granular lymphocyte leukemia. The assay was run at survey level. The assay was immunoSEQ multiplex PCR, and TCRdb's table has in-frame clones only and misses some. The profile shows just over 40,000 clones, roughly 84% of them singletons. This clonotype was sampled from a human donor in good health. Sequencing was performed on CD4+ T cells from blood buffy coats.

The CDR3 loop reads CASSLGPAYTEAFF. The CDR3 DNA reads TGTGCCAGCAGCTTGGGTCCAGCCTACACTGAAGCTTTCTTT. This rearrangement joins TRBV5-6 to TRBJ1-1, with no clear D. The V and J ends lost 0 bases and 3 bases respectively, with 9 bases between them. This CDR3 is 14 amino acids long. CDR1 is SGHDT and CDR2 is YYEEEE in the germline V gene.